The 8 T cell receptor beta chains below come from one sample, sequenced in a study of T-cell reconstitution after alpha-beta-depleted transplantation in children. Preparing the TCRbeta library involved the use of unique molecular identifiers. TCRdb itself ran the PCR reads through MiXCR, one entry per CDR3 protein. The table includes hundreds of thousands of distinct CDR3 sequences, roughly 13% detected once. The sample here was PBMCs, mostly from graft donor cells, taken 360 days after TCRalphabeta/CD19-depleted stem cell transplant. The receptor source for this set is a male patient between 10 and 17 years old who had a stem cell transplant for acute myeloid leukemia, so the T cells may come from the graft donor.

This clonotype was seen a few times. The chain joins TRBV19 to TRBJ2-1; D uncertain. This CDR3 region has 17 residues. Trimming took off 3 bases at V and 1 base at J, with 16 bases between the two ends. In germline, CDR1 is LNHDA, CDR2 SQIVND (reference sequence). The CDR3 loop reads CASSMGFRIISYNEQFF. As DNA, the CDR3 is TGTGCCAGTAGTATGGGATTCAGGATCATTTCCTACAATGAGCAGTTCTTC. The variable domain in full, completed from reference TRBV19 and TRBJ2-1, reads DGGITQSPKYLFRKEGQNVTLSCEQNLNHDAMYWYRQDPGQGLRLIYYSQIVNDFQKGDIAEGYSVSREKKESFPLTVTSAQKNPTAFYLCASSMGFRIISYNEQFFGPGTRLTVL.

This clonotype was counted a few times. The J gene is TRBJ2-1, the V gene TRBV12-3 or TRBV12-4, with D perhaps being TRBD1 or TRBD2 (5 bases each). This CDR3 region has 17 residues. V was trimmed by 4 bases and J by 8 bases, leaving 24 bases between them. The CDR3 nucleotides read TGTGCCAGCAGTTCCTCCGGGACCCGTGTTGGTCACTATGAGCAGTTCTTC. Translated: CASSSSGTRVGHYEQFF.

The chain is built from TRBV15 and TRBJ1-4; the D is unclear. Germline V gene sequence: CDR1 LNHNV, CDR2 YYDKDF (reference sequence). The CDR3 contains 15 residues. With 2 bases removed from V and 9 bases from J, the gap between germline ends came to 16 bases. The chain's CDR3 is CATSRTDSSLKKLFF. The DNA of the CDR3 is TGTGCCACCAGCAGAACCGACTCCTCCCTCAAAAAACTGTTTTTT.

On this clonotype: One junction end does not reproduce the germline sequence, and a read error may be involved. The chain is built from TRBV5-6 and TRBJ2-2; 10 bases are shared with TRBD1. The CDR3 spans 15 residues. Germline lookup yields CDR1 SGHDT and CDR2 YYEEEE. Here the CDR3 reads CASSSGTGVTGELFF. CDR3 sequence (DNA): TGTGCCAGCAGCTCCGGGACAGGGGTAACCGGTGAGCTGTTTTTT.

The V call is TRBV7-3, the J call TRBJ2-3; D is unresolved. V lost 1 base, J lost 4 bases, and 6 bases lay in between. Germline V gives CDR1 SGHTA, CDR2 FQGTGA. The CDR3 is made up of 13 amino acids. The CDR3 loop is CASSLSIPDTQYF. The CDR3 DNA is TGTGCCAGCAGCTTAAGTATCCCAGATACGCAGTATTTT.

This sequence joins TRBV10-3 and TRBJ2-5, with TRBD1 matching over 10 bases. Looked up from germline, CDR1 is ENHRY and CDR2 is SYGVKD. Unmatched junction bases numbered 9, after V lost 3 bases and J lost 5 bases. The CDR3 is 16 amino acids. In nucleotides, the CDR3 is TGTGCCATCAGTGAAACCGGGACAGGGGCACGTGAGACCCAGTACTTC. Translating gives CAISETGTGARETQYF.

This clonotype has at least ten counts. For the CDR3, the DNA is TGCAGCGTCCGAGGAGGGGGCGGCTACGAGCAGTACTTC. Translated: CSVRGGGGYEQYF. V is TRBV29-1 and J is TRBJ2-7; a possible D gene is TRBD1 (7 bases). Looked up from germline, CDR1 is SQVTM and CDR2 is ANQGSEA. The ends were cut back, 6 bases at V and 3 bases at J, with 15 bases in the middle. This CDR3 is built from 13 residues.

Ten or more counts support this clonotype. This sequence joins TRBV29-1 and TRBJ2-5; D is uncertain. V was clipped by 4 bases and J by 4 bases, with 16 bases between them. Germline loops: CDR1 SQVTM, CDR2 ANQGSEA. CDR3 length: 14 amino acids. The DNA of the CDR3 is TGCAGCGTTGCCACGGGCCCGAACAGAGAGACCCAGTACTTC. This encodes CSVATGPNRETQYF.